This T cell receptor beta chain appears in the sequencing data of a study of shared clonotypes between healthy human individuals. Clones were read by immunoSEQ multiplex PCR, and TCRdb kept only the in-frame ones, dropping some. The profile shows millions of clones, around 96% of them singletons. With respect to this clone: This specimen includes other DNA sequences encoding the same CDR3.

The CDR3 length is 13 residues. Germline CDR1 reads WNHNN; CDR2 reads SYGVQD (reference sequence). Trimming stripped 0 bases from V and 1 base from J, with 2 bases between. The naive CD8 subset, CD45RO-negative cells positively selected for CCR7, excluded terminally differentiated effector memory CD45RA+ cells. Sequencing was performed on naive CD8+ T cells sorted from blood. The V call is TRBV10-1, the J call TRBJ2-3; D gene ambiguous. This TCR derives from a man younger than 30 in good health. CDR3 amino acids: CASSESGTDTQYF. CDR3 coding DNA: TGCGCCAGCAGTGAGTCCGGCACAGATACGCAGTATTTT.